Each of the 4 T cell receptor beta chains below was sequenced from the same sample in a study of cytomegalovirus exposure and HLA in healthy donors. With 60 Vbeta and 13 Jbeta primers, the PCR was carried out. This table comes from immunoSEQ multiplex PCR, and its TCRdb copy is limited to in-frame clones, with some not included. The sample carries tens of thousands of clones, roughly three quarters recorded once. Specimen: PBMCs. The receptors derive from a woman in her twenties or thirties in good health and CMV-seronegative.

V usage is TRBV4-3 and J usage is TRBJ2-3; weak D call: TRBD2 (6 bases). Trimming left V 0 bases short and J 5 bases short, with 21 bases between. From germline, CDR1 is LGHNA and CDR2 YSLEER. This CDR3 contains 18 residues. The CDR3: CASSQDDRGTRGRDTQYF. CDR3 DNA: TGCGCCAGCAGCCAAGATGACCGGGGGACCCGAGGGAGAGATACGCAGTATTTT.

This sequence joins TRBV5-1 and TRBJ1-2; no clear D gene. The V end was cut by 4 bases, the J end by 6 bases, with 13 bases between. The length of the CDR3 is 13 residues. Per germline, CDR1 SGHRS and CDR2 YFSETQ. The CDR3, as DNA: TGCGCCAGCAGCCCGGAGGCGACACATGGCTACACCTTC. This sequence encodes CASSPEATHGYTF. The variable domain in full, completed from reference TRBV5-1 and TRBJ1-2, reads KAGVTQTPRYLIKTRGQQVTLSCSPISGHRSVSWYQQTPGQGLQFLFEYFSETQRNKGNFPGRFSGRQFSNSRSEMNVSTLELGDSALYLCASSPEATHGYTFGSGTRLTVV.

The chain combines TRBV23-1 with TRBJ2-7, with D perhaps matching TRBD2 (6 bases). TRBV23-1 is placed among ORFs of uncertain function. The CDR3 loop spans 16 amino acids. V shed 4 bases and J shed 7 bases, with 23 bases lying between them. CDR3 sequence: CASSRGLGREDREQYV. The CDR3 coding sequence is TGCGCCAGCAGTCGTGGCCTGGGCAGGGAGGATAGGGAGCAGTACGTC.

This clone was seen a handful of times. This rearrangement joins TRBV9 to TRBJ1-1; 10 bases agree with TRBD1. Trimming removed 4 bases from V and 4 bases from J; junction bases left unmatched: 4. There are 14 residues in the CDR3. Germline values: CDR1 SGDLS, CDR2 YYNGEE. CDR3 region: CASSFGQGGTEAFF. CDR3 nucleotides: TGTGCCAGCAGCTTCGGACAGGGGGGCACTGAAGCTTTCTTT. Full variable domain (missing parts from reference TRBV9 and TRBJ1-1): DSGVTQTPKHLITATGQRVTLRCSPRSGDLSVYWYQQSLDQGLQFLIQYYNGEERAKGNILERFSAQQFPDLHSELNLSSLELGDSALYFCASSFGQGGTEAFFGQGTRLTVV.